Each of the 22 T cell receptor beta chains below was sequenced from the same sample in a study of blood T cell repertoires in COVID-19. Repertoires were generated with immunoSEQ multiplex PCR, while TCRdb's copy carries only in-frame clones and drops some. The table shows roughly 150,000 clones, with about 80% occurring only once. Source material: peripheral blood. Receptor source: a man in his 70s with active or convalescent COVID-19.

This chain connects TRBV5-1 to TRBJ1-2, with 9 bases aligning to TRBD1. This CDR3 is 17 amino acids long. Unmatched junction bases numbered 14, after V lost 4 bases and J lost 4 bases. The germline CDR1 and CDR2 sequences are SGHRS and YFSETQ. The CDR3 bases are TGCGCCAGCAGCAAAGGAACAGGGGGCGCTTCCGGCTATGGCTACACCTTC. It yields the protein CASSKGTGGASGYGYTF.

A few counts support this clone. The chain has TRBV2 and TRBJ1-5; a weak D match, TRBD1 (6 bases). Germline V CDR1 and CDR2: SNHLY, FYNNEI. Trimming cost V 7 bases and J 11 bases, with 24 bases left between them. The CDR3 totals 15 residues. The CDR3 nucleotides read TGTGCCAGCACCCTTCCCGGGCAGGTAGGGGGGGCCCAGCATTTT. Encoded protein: CASTLPGQVGGAQHF.

The CDR3 spells CASSFGTGYQETQYF. DNA for the CDR3: TGTGCCAGCAGCTTCGGGACAGGCTACCAAGAGACCCAGTACTTC. The chain recombines TRBV5-6 with TRBJ2-5, with 8 bases aligning to TRBD1. Germline V gene lookup returns CDR1 SGHDT and CDR2 YYEEEE. The ends lost 2 bases at V and 0 bases at J; junction bases unmatched: 3. The CDR3 is 15 residues long. The entire variable domain, with the rest obtained from reference TRBV5-6 and TRBJ2-5, is as follows: DAGVTQSPTHLIKTRGQQVTLRCSPKSGHDTVSWYQQALGQGPQFIFQYYEEEERQRGNFPDRFSGHQFPNYSSELNVNALLLGDSALYLCASSFGTGYQETQYFGPGTRLLVL.

The rearrangement uses TRBV19 and TRBJ1-1; D ambiguous. The CDR3 runs 15 residues. CDR1 LNHDA and CDR2 SQIVND come from the germline V gene (reference sequence). V was shortened by 9 bases and J by 0 bases, with 17 bases between the two germline ends. The CDR3 is CASKKSRELNTEAFF. The CDR3 coding sequence is TGTGCCAGCAAGAAATCGAGAGAATTGAACACTGAAGCTTTCTTT.

The chain uses TRBV7-2 and TRBJ2-7; 8 positions match TRBD2. With V trimmed by 0 bases and J by 3 bases, 1 base remained unmatched. This CDR3 contains 14 residues. Germline-derived CDR1 and CDR2 are SGHTA and FQGNSA. The CDR3 protein is CASSLARGGYEQYF. The CDR3 DNA reads TGTGCCAGCAGCTTAGCCCGGGGGGGCTACGAGCAGTACTTC.

CDR3 DNA: TGTGCCAGCGGGGTGCGGGGCTCCTACGAGCAGTACTTC. Translated, it gives CASGVRGSYEQYF. This sequence joins TRBV27 and TRBJ2-7; perhaps TRBD2 as D (6 bases). In germline, CDR1 is MNHEY, CDR2 SMNVEV (reference sequence). Trimming shortened V by 8 bases and J by 0 bases, and 11 bases separated the two germline ends. The CDR3 sequence is 13 residues long.

This chain links TRBV5-1 with TRBJ2-7; possibly TRBD1 for D (6 bases). V was clipped by 4 bases and J by 0 bases, with 17 bases between them. Germline-derived CDR1 and CDR2 are SGHRS and YFSETQ. This CDR3 has 16 residues. CDR3 in amino acids: CASSHLQGRHSYEQYF. CDR3 coding DNA: TGCGCCAGCAGCCACCTCCAGGGGCGACACTCCTACGAGCAGTACTTC.

The chain links TRBV7-2 to TRBJ2-1, with a tentative D call TRBD2 (5 bases). This CDR3 is built from 16 residues. With 0 bases removed from V and 8 bases from J, the gap between germline ends came to 17 bases. Germline values: CDR1 SGHTA, CDR2 FQGNSA. The CDR3: CASSLALPGPGYEQFF. The CDR3 coding sequence is TGTGCCAGCAGCTTAGCGTTGCCGGGCCCGGGGTATGAGCAGTTCTTC.

The rearrangement uses TRBV6-5 and TRBJ1-2; possible D gene TRBD1, 5 bases. The germline CDR1 and CDR2 sequences are MNHEY and SVGAGI. This CDR3 comprises 14 residues. Trimming left V 5 bases short and J 2 bases short, with 12 bases between. The CDR3 DNA reads as TGTGCCAGCAGTCTTCATGGGGCCAACTATGGCTACACCTTC. It specifies CASSLHGANYGYTF.

This clone is medium-sized within its sample. The chain recombines TRBV4-3 with TRBJ1-3; TRBD1 agrees at 10 bases. J gave up 3 bases and V 4 bases, and 3 bases lay outside the gene matches. Germline V gene sequence: CDR1 LGHNA, CDR2 YSLEER. The CDR3 is 15 residues long. The CDR3 nucleotides read TGCGCCAGCAGCCCTGGGACAGGGGATGGAAACACCATATATTTT. Its protein is CASSPGTGDGNTIYF.

This sequence joins TRBV3-1 (or the pseudogene TRBV3-2) and TRBJ1-2, with D hard to call. Deletions cut 1 base from V and 4 bases from J, with 16 bases between. CDR3 size: 16 residues. Germline V CDR1 and CDR2: LGHDT, YNNKEL (reference sequence). The DNA for the CDR3 is TGTGCCAGCAGCCAAGTAAGAGGAGGATCCGGCTATGGCTACACCTTC. It specifies CASSQVRGGSGYGYTF.

The chain carries TRBV6-5 and TRBJ1-2; 7 nucleotides line up with TRBD1. The CDR3 runs to 13 residues. The J segment lost 7 bases and the V segment lost 5 bases, leaving 7 bases of the junction unmatched. CDR1 is MNHEY and CDR2 is SVGAGI in the germline V gene. The CDR3 loop is CASSQTGTGGYTF. For the CDR3, the DNA is TGTGCCAGCAGTCAGACAGGGACGGGTGGCTACACCTTC.

The chain recombines TRBV19 with TRBJ1-2; TRBD1 matches 8 bases. Germline V gene data show CDR1 as LNHDA and CDR2 as SQIVND (reference sequence). V gave up 2 bases and J gave up 3 bases; unmatched junction bases: 14. This CDR3 region has 18 residues. The CDR3 sequence is CASSIRGAGGRIDYGYTF. The DNA of the CDR3 is TGTGCCAGTAGTATACGTGGGGCAGGGGGCAGGATCGACTATGGCTACACCTTC.

The gene calls are TRBV9 and TRBJ2-2; a weak D match, TRBD2 (6 bases). V was shortened by 4 bases and J by 1 base, with 14 bases between the two germline ends. Looked up from germline, CDR1 is SGDLS and CDR2 is YYNGEE. CDR3 length equals 16 residues. The CDR3: CASSTREVGNTGELFF. Written as DNA, the CDR3 is TGTGCCAGCAGCACGAGGGAGGTCGGGAACACCGGGGAGCTGTTTTTT.

The CDR3 nucleotides are TGTGCCAGCAGCCCGCTAGTGTCCCTGTCCTACGAGCAGTACTTC. It codes for CASSPLVSLSYEQYF. This chain joins TRBV28 and TRBJ2-7; D is undetermined. Germline CDR1 MDHEN, CDR2 SYDVKM. The CDR3 has 15 residues. V lost 6 bases, J lost 1 base, and 16 bases lay in between.

The CDR3 nucleotides read TGTGCCAGCAGTAACAGTGGATGGAACTATGGCTACACCTTC. This codes for CASSNSGWNYGYTF. The V gene is TRBV9, the J gene TRBJ1-2; D call uncertain. Germline-derived CDR1 and CDR2 are SGDLS and YYNGEE. Between the trimmed V and J ends, which lost 5 bases and 2 bases, there was a span of 13 bases. CDR3 length equals 14 residues.

This clone came up a few times. The genes are TRBV7-3 and TRBJ2-5; 7 nucleotides line up with TRBD2. There are 14 residues in the CDR3. J lost 3 bases, V lost 2 bases, and 3 bases had no gene match. Per germline, CDR1 SGHTA and CDR2 FQGTGA. The CDR3 here is CASSLLGGEETQYF. The DNA for the CDR3 is TGTGCCAGCAGCTTATTGGGAGGGGAAGAGACCCAGTACTTC.

V gene TRBV10-2 combines with J gene TRBJ1-1, with a tentative D call TRBD1 (6 bases). CDR3 length: 14 residues. Germline V CDR1 and CDR2: WSHSY, SAAADI. Trimming shortened V by 2 bases and J by 3 bases, and 10 bases separated the two germline ends. The CDR3 nucleotides read TGCGCCAGCAGTGAGCCGCAGGGGTACACTGAAGCTTTCTTT. Translating gives CASSEPQGYTEAFF.

This chain connects TRBV27 to TRBJ2-7; a possible D gene is TRBD1 (5 bases). The CDR3 spans 16 residues. CDR1 is MNHEY, CDR2 SMNVEV, per germline (reference sequence). V was clipped by 3 bases and J by 0 bases, with 15 bases between them. The CDR3 coding sequence is TGTGCCAGCAGTTTTAGGGGAAGAACCAACTCCTACGAGCAGTACTTC. It is translated as CASSFRGRTNSYEQYF.

The chain uses TRBV30 and TRBJ1-2; tentatively, D is TRBD1 (5 bases). V was trimmed by 0 bases and J by 4 bases, leaving 12 bases between them. The CDR3 has 14 amino acids. Germline CDR1 reads GTSNPN; CDR2 reads SVGIG (reference sequence). Written as DNA, the CDR3 is TGTGCCTGGAGTGTGGAGGGACTAGGCTATGGCTACACCTTC. This translates into CAWSVEGLGYGYTF.

The genes are TRBV27 and TRBJ2-1; possibly TRBD2 for D (6 bases). Looked up from germline, CDR1 is MNHEY and CDR2 is SMNVEV (reference sequence). The V end lost 2 bases, the J end lost 5 bases, and 10 bases lay between the germline ends. The CDR3 is 14 residues long. The CDR3 region has the DNA TGTGCCAGCAGTTTAGCCCTAGCGAACAATGAGCAGTTCTTC. Residues: CASSLALANNEQFF.

The genes are TRBV5-5 and TRBJ2-7; 7 bases map to TRBD1. The V and J ends lost 7 bases and 5 bases, in that order; junction bases with no gene match: 12. Germline loops: CDR1 SGHKS, CDR2 YYEKEE (reference sequence). This CDR3 is built from 14 residues. In nucleotides, the CDR3 is TGTGCCAGCCTCAAGGGGGCAGGCTTTGACGAGCAGTACTTC. Amino acids: CASLKGAGFDEQYF.